This is a list of T cell receptor beta chains from one sample in a study of Graves' ophthalmopathy and Graves' hyperthyroidism. TCRdb fed the multiplex PCR reads into MiXCR, producing one record per CDR3 protein. Of hundreds of thousands of distinct CDR3 sequences in the sample, around 21% were seen once. The specimen sequenced was peripheral blood. These receptor sequences come from a woman between 18 and 29 years old with stable Graves' hyperthyroidism. Both conserved end residues are part of each CDR3. The D gene is left open where the match is weak. Part of the rows lack a size; the others show once, few, many or a class for expanded clones.

J gene,D gene,clone size,V gene,CDR3 DNA,CDR3 protein
TRBJ1-1,NA,NA,TRBV7-2,TGTGCCAGCAATCAGGGGTGGGGTGAAGCTTTCTTT,CASNQGWGEAFF
TRBJ2-5,NA,many,TRBV7-2,TGTGCCAGCAGACTAGCTGGGACCCAGTACTTC,CASRLAGTQYF
TRBJ2-5,NA,many,TRBV10-1,TGCGCCAGCAGTGAGTTGGTGGAAGGAGAGACCCAGTACTTC,CASSELVEGETQYF
TRBJ2-7,NA,many,TRBV29-1,TGCAGCGACCACGACGGGGGCATGAACTACGAGCAGTACTTC,CSDHDGGMNYEQYF
TRBJ2-5,TRBD2,many,TRBV5-1,TGCGCCAGCAGCCTAGGACTAGGAACAGAGACCCAGTACTTC,CASSLGLGTETQYF
TRBJ1-1,NA,NA,TRBV3-1,TGTGCCAGCAGACGAAGCGGGGAAGCTTTCTTT,CASRRSGEAFF
TRBJ2-7,TRBD2,many,TRBV19,TGTGCCAGTAGTATAGGACTAGCGGGAGTTAACGAGCAGTACTTC,CASSIGLAGVNEQYF
TRBJ1-1,TRBD1,many,TRBV2,TGTGCCACCGGAGACAGGGATACTGAAGCTTTCTTT,CATGDRDTEAFF
TRBJ2-2,NA,once,TRBV20-1,TGCAGTGCGACAGATAACACCGGGGAGCTGTTTTTT,CSATDNTGELFF
TRBJ2-7,NA,NA,TRBV6-1,TGTGCCAGCTCACCGGGACACCTCTACGAGCAGTACTTC,CASSPGHLYEQYF
TRBJ2-5,TRBD2,many,TRBV7-2,TGTGCCAGCAGCTTGACCCTAGCGGGAGAATTAGAGACCCAGTACTTC,CASSLTLAGELETQYF
TRBJ2-4,TRBD1,few,TRBV12-3/TRBV12-4,TGTGCCAGCAGTGTCGGACAGGGCTCCAAAAACATTCAGTACTTC,CASSVGQGSKNIQYF
TRBJ2-5,TRBD2,many,TRBV6-5,TGTGCCAGCAGCTCCGATGAGGAGCGGGACTGGGAGACCCAGTACTTC,CASSSDEERDWETQYF
TRBJ2-3,NA,few,TRBV2,TGTGCCAGCAGTCCTTATTCGGCACCAGGGTGGGGCACAGATACGCAGTATTTT,CASSPYSAPGWGTDTQYF
TRBJ2-3,NA,many,TRBV28,TGTGCCAGCAGTCGGGCTATCCTTAGAGATACGCAGTATTTT,CASSRAILRDTQYF
TRBJ1-2,TRBD1,NA,TRBV12-3/TRBV12-4,TGTGCCAGCAGTTTGTCGAGACAGGGAATCGGCTACACCTTC,CASSLSRQGIGYTF
TRBJ1-2,TRBD1,many,TRBV2,TGTGCCAGCAGTCCATTGCCCCCGGGACAGGGGAATGCTATATATGGCCACACCTTC,CASSPLPPGQGNAIYGHTF
TRBJ1-1,NA,many,TRBV30,TGTGCCTGGAAAGGGTGGGGTACAGCAGAAGCTTTCTTT,CAWKGWGTAEAFF
TRBJ1-5,NA,many,TRBV6-2/TRBV6-3,TGTGCCAGCGCTATACAGGGTTATCAGCCCCAGCATTTT,CASAIQGYQPQHF
TRBJ1-2,NA,many,TRBV5-1,TGCGCCAGCAGCTTGGGGACGCTCAACTATGGCTACACCTTC,CASSLGTLNYGYTF
TRBJ2-5,NA,NA,TRBV20-1,TGCAGTGCTAGGGCCGGGGGTTTCGGGCAAGAGACCCAGTACTTC,CSARAGGFGQETQYF
TRBJ1-2,NA,many,TRBV27,TGTGCCAGCAGTTTGGCCCTGGGGGCTAACTATGGCTACACCTTC,CASSLALGANYGYTF
TRBJ2-7,NA,many,TRBV11-2,TGTGCCAGCAGCTTGGTAGAAGGGCTAAGCTCCTACGAGCAGTACTTC,CASSLVEGLSSYEQYF
TRBJ2-7,NA,many,TRBV6-2/TRBV6-3,TGTGCCAGCAGTTACTCCCCCCGAGCGTCTTCCTACGAGCAGTACTTC,CASSYSPRASSYEQYF
TRBJ2-5,TRBD2,many,TRBV30,TGTGCCTGGCGGCGGGAGGGACAAGAGACCCAGTACTTC,CAWRREGQETQYF
TRBJ2-7,TRBD2,NA,TRBV19,TGTGCCAGTAGTATCTCGGGGACTAGCGGTAATTACGAGCAGTACTTC,CASSISGTSGNYEQYF
TRBJ2-7,NA,many,TRBV7-2,TGTGCCAGCAGCCGCACAGGGTTTTTTCGTCACGAGCAGTACTTC,CASSRTGFFRHEQYF
TRBJ2-7,NA,many,TRBV6-1,TGTGCCAGCAGCGTTAGCGGCCCCTACGAGCAGTACTTC,CASSVSGPYEQYF
TRBJ2-5,NA,NA,TRBV12-3/TRBV12-4,TGTGCCAGCAGTTTATTTGTTACCTCGGGGTTGGAGACCCAGTACTTC,CASSLFVTSGLETQYF
TRBJ2-2,TRBD1,many,TRBV7-2,TGTGCCAGCAACCGCGAGGGGGCCGGCGGGGAGCTGTTTTTT,CASNREGAGGELFF
TRBJ1-3,NA,many,TRBV20-1,TGCAGTGCCGAACAACCTGGAAACACCATATATTTT,CSAEQPGNTIYF
TRBJ1-1,NA,NA,TRBV6-2/TRBV6-3,TGTGCCAGCAGTTACCTACAGGGACCTTCCACTGAAGCTTTCTTT,CASSYLQGPSTEAFF